This TCR beta chain was found in a study of blood T cell repertoires in COVID-19. Whole-study context: Samples came from the United States, Italy and Spain, spanning acute and convalescent COVID-19. T cells, B-cell-depleted T cells, or PBMCs provided the cDNA or gDNA that served as material.

Germline assignment: CDR1 MNHEY and CDR2 SVGAGI. The CDR3 sequence is 15 residues long. The V end was cut by 6 bases, the J end by 3 bases, with 17 bases between. Here immunoSEQ multiplex PCR was the method, and the copy in TCRdb shows in-frame clones only, minus some. The sample shows about 140,000 clones, approximately 88% of them seen only once. The clonotype comes from a man in his 70s with acute or convalescent COVID-19. The chain employs TRBV6-5 and TRBJ1-2, with D possibly matching TRBD1 (5 bases). The specimen was peripheral blood. The DNA for the CDR3 is TGTGCCAGCAGCGGGGCCTCAGGAGGGGACTATGGCTACACCTTC. Translating gives CASSGASGGDYGYTF.